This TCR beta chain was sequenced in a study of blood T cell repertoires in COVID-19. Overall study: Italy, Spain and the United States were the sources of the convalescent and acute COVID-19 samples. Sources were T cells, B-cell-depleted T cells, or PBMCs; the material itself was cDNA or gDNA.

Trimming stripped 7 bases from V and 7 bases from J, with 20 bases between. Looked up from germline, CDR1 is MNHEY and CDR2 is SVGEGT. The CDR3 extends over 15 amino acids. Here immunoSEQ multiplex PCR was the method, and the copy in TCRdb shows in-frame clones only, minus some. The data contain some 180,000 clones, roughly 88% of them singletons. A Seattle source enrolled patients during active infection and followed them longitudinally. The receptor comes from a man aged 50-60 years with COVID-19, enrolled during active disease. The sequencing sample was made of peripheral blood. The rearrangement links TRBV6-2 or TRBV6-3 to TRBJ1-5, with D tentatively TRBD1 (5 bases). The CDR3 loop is CASTPGMRVGQPQHF. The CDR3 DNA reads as TGTGCCAGCACCCCAGGGATGAGGGTGGGACAGCCCCAGCATTTT.